Sequencing of this T cell receptor (beta chain) was carried out in a study of CD8 T cells in ankylosing spondylitis. The sample holds many counts of this clonotype. The V end was cut by 0 bases, the J end by 1 base, with 19 bases between. The CDR3 sequence is 18 residues long. Germline CDR1 is SGDLS and CDR2 is YYNGEE. TCRdb processed the 5' RACE reads anew with MiXCR; each CDR3 protein has one entry. The profile shows about 42,000 distinct CDR3 sequences, under 5% of them singletons. The sequencing sample was made of blood, either unsorted or a sorted T cell fraction (not recorded which). The chain carries TRBV9 and TRBJ1-2; D may be TRBD1 (5 bases). This receptor was taken from a female donor with ankylosing spondylitis or in good health (not recorded which). The DNA for the CDR3 is TGTGCCAGCAGCGTAGGGGACGGATCAGAAGAATATAACTATGGCTACACCTTC. Translation gives CASSVGDGSEEYNYGYTF.